Shown below are 21 T cell receptor beta chains from a single sample sequenced in a study of identical twins. TCRdb ran MiXCR on the 5' RACE reads and lists one entry per CDR3 protein. Of a few hundred thousand distinct CDR3 sequences in the sample, more than 9% were seen once. These records were also assigned to another study, of yellow fever vaccine responses in identical twins.

Sequenced sample: PBMCs. All receptors derive from a woman under 30 in good health.

This clonotype was recorded a few times. The chain couples TRBV6-2 or TRBV6-3 to TRBJ2-1, with 7 bases aligning to TRBD1. With V trimmed by 6 bases and J by 4 bases, 15 bases remained unmatched. Germline V lookup: CDR1 MNHEY, CDR2 SVGEGT. There are 17 residues in the CDR3. DNA for the CDR3: TGTGCCAGCAGCCTAACGTTGGGGACAGCATTGTACAATGAGCAGTTCTTC. Protein sequence: CASSLTLGTALYNEQFF.

Ten or more counts support this clonotype. This chain uses TRBV5-1 with TRBJ1-3; no clear D gene. V lost 0 bases, J lost 0 bases, and 13 bases lay in between. Looked up from germline, CDR1 is SGHRS and CDR2 is YFSETQ. The CDR3 is made up of 17 amino acids. CDR3 DNA: TGCGCCAGCAGCTTGGGGCAGAGCCTTGTCTCTGGAAACACCATATATTTT. Its translation: CASSLGQSLVSGNTIYF.

The chain couples TRBV11-2 to TRBJ2-1, with 15 bases matching TRBD2. The CDR3 consists of 17 residues. From germline, CDR1 is SGHAT and CDR2 FQNNGV. The junction had 9 bases not matched to a gene; V was cut back by 4 bases and J by 8 bases. The CDR3 is CASSSGLAGGLGDEQFF. The CDR3 DNA reads TGTGCCAGCAGCTCCGGACTAGCGGGGGGGCTAGGTGATGAGCAGTTCTTC.

The chain links TRBV7-9 to TRBJ2-7; D remains unclear. Germline V CDR1 and CDR2: SEHNR, FQNEAQ (reference sequence). Trimming stripped 4 bases from V and 0 bases from J, with 10 bases between. The CDR3 totals 14 residues. CDR3 protein: CASSSTSISYEQYF. The CDR3 DNA follows: TGTGCCAGCAGCTCCACATCTATCTCCTACGAGCAGTACTTC. The full variable domain, rest sourced from reference TRBV7-9 and TRBJ2-7, is DTGVSQNPRHKITKRGQNVTFRCDPISEHNRLYWYRQTLGQGPEFLTYFQNEAQLEKSRLLSDRFSAERPKGSFSTLEIQRTEQGDSAMYLCASSSTSISYEQYFGPGTRLTVT.

Only one count was recorded for this clonotype. The chain carries TRBV5-5 and TRBJ1-2; the match to TRBD1 covers 8 bases. V dropped 0 bases and J dropped 5; count of bases not matched to a gene: 12. The germline V gene encodes CDR1 SGHKS and CDR2 YYEKEE (reference sequence). The CDR3 contains 17 residues. The chain's CDR3 is CASSLAPGQAIFYGYTF. CDR3 DNA: TGTGCCAGCAGCTTGGCCCCGGGACAGGCGATTTTTTATGGCTACACCTTC.

The gene calls are TRBV18 and TRBJ2-5; 9 nucleotides match TRBD1. With 4 bases clipped from V and 5 bases from J, the junction kept 11 bases outside the gene matches. This CDR3 comprises 16 residues. CDR1 and CDR2 (germline): KGHSH, LQKENI. The CDR3 DNA follows: TGTGCCAGCTCACTACTTGGGACAGGGAAGGAGGAGACCCAGTACTTC. It specifies CASSLLGTGKEETQYF.

This clonotype was seen many times. The gene calls are TRBV7-2 and TRBJ2-7; a weak D match, TRBD2 (5 bases). This CDR3 comprises 15 residues. Between the trimmed V and J ends, which lost 2 bases and 9 bases, there was a span of 20 bases. CDR1 is SGHTA and CDR2 is FQGNSA in the germline V gene. CDR3 in amino acids: CASSLIPLDYDGQYF. The DNA of the CDR3 is TGTGCCAGCAGCTTAATCCCACTCGACTACGACGGGCAGTACTTC.

This clonotype was counted ten times or more. The genes are TRBV6-6 and TRBJ2-3; 7 bases match TRBD2. In germline, CDR1 is MNHNY, CDR2 SVGAGI (reference sequence). The CDR3 contains 15 residues. The J segment lost 2 bases and the V segment lost 7 bases, leaving 9 bases of the junction unmatched. In nucleotides, the CDR3 is TGTGCCAGCACCCCGGGACTATTCGACACAGATACGCAGTATTTT. As protein: CASTPGLFDTDTQYF.

The sample holds a few counts of this clonotype. The chain has TRBV12-3 or TRBV12-4 and TRBJ2-7, with D tentatively TRBD1 or TRBD2 (5 bases each). V lost 7 bases and J 2 bases, leaving 12 bases between the germline ends. The CDR3 has 13 amino acids. In DNA form, the CDR3 reads TGTGCCAGCACCCGGGACCCCGCCTACGAGCAGTACTTC. Protein product: CASTRDPAYEQYF.

The sample holds many counts of this clonotype. The genes are TRBV7-8 and TRBJ2-1, with TRBD2 as a possible D gene (6 bases). Per the germline V gene, CDR1 is SGHVS and CDR2 is FQNEAQ. The CDR3 length is 14 residues. V lost 8 bases, J lost 9 bases, and 20 bases lay in between. The CDR3 loop reads CASCPLAAGGEQFF. For the CDR3, the DNA is TGTGCCAGCTGCCCTTTAGCCGCCGGGGGTGAGCAGTTCTTC. Full variable domain (remainder filled in from reference TRBV7-8 and TRBJ2-1): GAGVSQSPRYKVAKRGQDVALRCDPISGHVSLFWYQQALGQGPEFLTYFQNEAQLDKSGLPSDRFFAERPEGSVSTLKIQRTQQEDSAVYLCASCPLAAGGEQFFGPGTRLTVL.

This clonotype was detected many times. The gene calls are TRBV10-1 and TRBJ2-1, with D perhaps matching TRBD2 (5 bases). The CDR3 runs to 16 residues. Germline V gives CDR1 WNHNN, CDR2 SYGVQD (reference sequence). V was pared by 0 bases and J by 10 bases, with 19 bases between. CDR3 residues: CASSESRGREGIEQFF. CDR3 nucleotide sequence: TGCGCCAGCAGTGAGTCTCGAGGGCGCGAGGGTATCGAGCAGTTCTTC.

The chain has TRBV6-5 and TRBJ1-2; D uncertain. CDR1 and CDR2 (germline): MNHEY, SVGAGI. The CDR3 is 15 amino acids. Trimming stripped 1 base from V and 3 bases from J, with 12 bases between. The CDR3 reads CASSYFGRVDYGYTF. CDR3 nucleotides: TGTGCCAGCAGTTACTTCGGGAGGGTAGACTATGGCTACACCTTC.

This clonotype appeared many times. This rearrangement joins TRBV28 to TRBJ2-7; the D is unclear. CDR1 is MDHEN, CDR2 SYDVKM, per germline. The CDR3 is made up of 15 amino acids. V lost 3 bases and J 0 bases, leaving 12 bases between the germline ends. The CDR3 sequence: CASSFSPQISYEQYF. CDR3 DNA: TGTGCCAGCAGTTTTTCCCCCCAGATCTCCTACGAGCAGTACTTC.

This clonotype was seen a handful of times. The J gene is TRBJ1-1, the V gene TRBV6-2 or TRBV6-3, with D possibly being TRBD1 (5 bases). CDR1 MNHEY and CDR2 SVGEGT come from the germline V gene. This CDR3 region has 16 residues. With 6 bases removed from V and 0 bases from J, the gap between germline ends came to 17 bases. The CDR3 coding sequence is TGTGCCAGCAGACACACTAAAGGGGACCTGAACACTGAAGCTTTCTTT. This sequence encodes CASRHTKGDLNTEAFF.

The CDR3 loop is CASSLAGRGPNEKLFF. DNA of the CDR3: TGTGCCAGCAGTTTGGCTGGCAGGGGACCTAATGAAAAACTGTTTTTT. V and J are TRBV12-3 or TRBV12-4 and TRBJ1-4, with TRBD1 as a possible D gene (6 bases). Trimming shortened V by 3 bases and J by 3 bases, and 14 bases separated the two germline ends. The CDR3 contains 16 residues.

V is TRBV29-1 and J is TRBJ2-7; D remains unclear. Germline values: CDR1 SQVTM, CDR2 ANQGSEA. V lost 4 bases and J lost 2, with 9 bases in between. CDR3 size: 12 residues. The CDR3 is CSVAANTYEQYF. CDR3 sequence (DNA): TGCAGCGTTGCAGCCAATACCTACGAGCAGTACTTC.

This clonotype was observed a few times. The chain combines TRBV29-1 with TRBJ2-7; a possible D gene is TRBD1 (5 bases). The V end was cut by 6 bases, the J end by 1 base, with 13 bases between. Germline V gene data show CDR1 as SQVTM and CDR2 as ANQGSEA. This CDR3 has 13 residues. The CDR3 DNA is TGCAGCGTCCTACCCACAGGTTCCTACGAGCAGTACTTC. Amino acid sequence: CSVLPTGSYEQYF.

This clonotype occurred many times. The rearrangement links TRBV29-1 to TRBJ2-1; D unresolved. V lost 2 bases and J 3 bases, leaving 5 bases between the germline ends. The germline gives CDR1 SQVTM, CDR2 ANQGSEA. The CDR3 has 12 residues. Written as DNA, the CDR3 is TGCAGCGTTGAAACTCGCTACAATGAGCAGTTCTTC. The encoded protein is CSVETRYNEQFF.

This clonotype was detected ten times or more. The chain couples TRBV29-1 to TRBJ1-4, with a tentative D call TRBD1 (5 bases). The CDR3 has 14 amino acids. In germline, CDR1 is SQVTM, CDR2 ANQGSEA. The V end was cut by 4 bases, the J end by 1 base, with 10 bases between. CDR3 in amino acids: CSVGGPGTNEKLFF. The CDR3 DNA reads TGCAGCGTTGGGGGACCTGGAACTAATGAAAAACTGTTTTTT.

This clonotype showed up just a few times. V gene TRBV6-1 combines with J gene TRBJ1-1; the D gene is possibly TRBD1 (6 bases). V lost 5 bases to trimming and J lost 3 bases, with 13 bases between them. Germline lookup yields CDR1 MNHNS and CDR2 SASEGT. CDR3 length: 14 residues. CDR3 region: CASSRGGSDTEAFF. CDR3 sequence (DNA): TGTGCCAGCAGTAGAGGGGGGTCGGACACTGAAGCTTTCTTT.

In this sample, this clonotype turned up a few times. This chain links TRBV18 with TRBJ2-1; 7 positions agree with TRBD1. Germline CDR1 KGHSH, CDR2 LQKENI. V trimming: 4 bases; J trimming: 5 bases; junction bases outside the gene matches: 5. The CDR3 has 14 amino acids. CDR3 nucleotides: TGTGCCAGCTCACTCCGGGACAGAGACAATGAGCAGTTCTTC. Protein sequence: CASSLRDRDNEQFF.